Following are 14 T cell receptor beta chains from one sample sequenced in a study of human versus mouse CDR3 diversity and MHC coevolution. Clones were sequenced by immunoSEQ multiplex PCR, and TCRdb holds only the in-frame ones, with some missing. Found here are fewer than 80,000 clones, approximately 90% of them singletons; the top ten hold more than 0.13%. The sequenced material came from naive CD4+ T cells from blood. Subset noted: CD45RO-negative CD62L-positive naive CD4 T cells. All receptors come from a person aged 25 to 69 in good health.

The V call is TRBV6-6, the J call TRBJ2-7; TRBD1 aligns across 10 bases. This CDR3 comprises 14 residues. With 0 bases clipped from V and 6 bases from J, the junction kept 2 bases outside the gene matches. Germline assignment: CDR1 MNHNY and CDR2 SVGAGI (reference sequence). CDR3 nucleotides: TGTGCCAGCAGTTACTCGAGGACAGGGGGCGAGCAGTACTTC. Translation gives CASSYSRTGGEQYF.

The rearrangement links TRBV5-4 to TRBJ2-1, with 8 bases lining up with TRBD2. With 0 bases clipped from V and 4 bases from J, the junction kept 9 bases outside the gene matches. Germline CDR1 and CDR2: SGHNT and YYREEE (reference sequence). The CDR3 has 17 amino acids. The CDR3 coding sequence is TGTGCCAGCAGCTTGGACGGGGGCGGGGGGCCTTACAATGAGCAGTTCTTC. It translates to CASSLDGGGGPYNEQFF. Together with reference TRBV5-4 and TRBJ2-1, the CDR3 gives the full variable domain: ETGVTQSPTHLIKTRGQQVTLRCSSQSGHNTVSWYQQALGQGPQFIFQYYREEENGRGNFPPRFSGLQFPNYSSELNVNALELDDSALYLCASSLDGGGGPYNEQFFGPGTRLTVL.

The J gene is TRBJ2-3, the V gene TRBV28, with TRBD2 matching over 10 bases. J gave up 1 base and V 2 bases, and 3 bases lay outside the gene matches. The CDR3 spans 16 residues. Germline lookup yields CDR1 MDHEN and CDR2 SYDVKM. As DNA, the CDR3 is TGTGCCAGCAGTTTACAGCGGGGGGGAGGCACAGATACGCAGTATTTT. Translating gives CASSLQRGGGTDTQYF.

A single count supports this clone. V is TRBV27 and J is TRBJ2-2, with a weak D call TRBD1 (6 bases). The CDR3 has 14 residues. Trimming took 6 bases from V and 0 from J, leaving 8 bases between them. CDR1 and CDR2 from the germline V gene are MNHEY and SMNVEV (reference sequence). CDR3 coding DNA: TGTGCCAGCAGAGACAGGTCGAACACCGGGGAGCTGTTTTTT. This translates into CASRDRSNTGELFF.

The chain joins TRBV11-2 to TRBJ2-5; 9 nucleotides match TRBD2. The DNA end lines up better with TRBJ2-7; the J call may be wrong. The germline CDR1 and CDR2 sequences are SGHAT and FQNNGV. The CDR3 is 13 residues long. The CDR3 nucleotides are TGTGCCAGCAGGGGCGCGGGAGGGCACGAGCAGTACTTC. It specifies CASRGAGGHEQYF.

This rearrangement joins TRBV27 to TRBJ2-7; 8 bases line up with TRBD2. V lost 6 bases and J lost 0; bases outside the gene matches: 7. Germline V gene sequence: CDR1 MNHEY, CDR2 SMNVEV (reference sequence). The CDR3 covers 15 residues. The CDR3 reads CASRRSGGNSYEQYF. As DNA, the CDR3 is TGTGCCAGCAGGAGGAGCGGGGGCAACTCCTACGAGCAGTACTTC.

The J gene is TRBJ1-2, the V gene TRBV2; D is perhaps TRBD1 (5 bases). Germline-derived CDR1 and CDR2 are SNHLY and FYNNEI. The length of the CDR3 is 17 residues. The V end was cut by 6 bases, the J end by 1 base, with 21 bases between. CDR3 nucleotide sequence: TGTGCCAGCAGCCCGGATGGAAGGGGCCGATTTAACTATGGCTACACCTTC. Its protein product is CASSPDGRGRFNYGYTF.

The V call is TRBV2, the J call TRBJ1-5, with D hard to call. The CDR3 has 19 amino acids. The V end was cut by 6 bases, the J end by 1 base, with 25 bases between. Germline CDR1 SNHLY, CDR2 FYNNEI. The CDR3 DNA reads TGTGCCAGCAGCCGAGCCCGATCCGGGTTAATAAGGAGCAATCAGCCCCAGCATTTT. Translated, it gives CASSRARSGLIRSNQPQHF.

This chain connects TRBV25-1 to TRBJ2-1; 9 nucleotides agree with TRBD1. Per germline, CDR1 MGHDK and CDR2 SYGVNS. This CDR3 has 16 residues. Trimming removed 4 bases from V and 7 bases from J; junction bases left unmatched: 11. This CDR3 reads CASSGNLGTGSNEQFF. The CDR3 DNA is TGTGCCAGCAGTGGGAACCTAGGGACAGGGTCTAATGAGCAGTTCTTC.

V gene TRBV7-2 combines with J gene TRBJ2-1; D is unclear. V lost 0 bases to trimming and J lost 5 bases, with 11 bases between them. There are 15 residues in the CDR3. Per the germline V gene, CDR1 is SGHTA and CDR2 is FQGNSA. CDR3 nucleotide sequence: TGTGCCAGCAGCTTAGCCTTACTACCTAACAATGAGCAGTTCTTC. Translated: CASSLALLPNNEQFF.

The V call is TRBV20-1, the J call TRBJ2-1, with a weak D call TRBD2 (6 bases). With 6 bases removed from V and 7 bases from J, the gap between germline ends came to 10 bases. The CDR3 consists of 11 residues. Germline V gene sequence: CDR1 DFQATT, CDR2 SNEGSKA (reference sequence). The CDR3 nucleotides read TGCAGTGCCGGGAGCGGAAATGAGCAGTTCTTC. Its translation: CSAGSGNEQFF.

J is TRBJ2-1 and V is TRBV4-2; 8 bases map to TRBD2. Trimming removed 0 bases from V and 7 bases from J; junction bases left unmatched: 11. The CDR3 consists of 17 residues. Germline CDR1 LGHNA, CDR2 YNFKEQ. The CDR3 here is CASSQELFSGGGNEQFF. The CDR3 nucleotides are TGTGCCAGCAGCCAAGAGCTCTTCAGCGGGGGCGGGAATGAGCAGTTCTTC.

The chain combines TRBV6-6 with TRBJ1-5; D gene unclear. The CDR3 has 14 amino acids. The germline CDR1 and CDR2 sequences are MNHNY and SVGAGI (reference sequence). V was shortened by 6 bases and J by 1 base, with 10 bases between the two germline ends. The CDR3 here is CASRPRRSNQPQHF. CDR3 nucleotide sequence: TGTGCCAGCAGGCCCAGGAGGAGCAATCAGCCCCAGCATTTT.

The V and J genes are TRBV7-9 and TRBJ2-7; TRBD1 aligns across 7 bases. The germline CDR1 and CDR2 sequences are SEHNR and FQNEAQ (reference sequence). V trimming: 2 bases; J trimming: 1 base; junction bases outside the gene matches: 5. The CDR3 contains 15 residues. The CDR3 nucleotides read TGTGCCAGCAGCTTACCAAGACAGGGTTCCTACGAGCAGTACTTC. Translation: CASSLPRQGSYEQYF. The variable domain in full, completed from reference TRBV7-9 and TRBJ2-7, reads DTGVSQNPRHKITKRGQNVTFRCDPISEHNRLYWYRQTLGQGPEFLTYFQNEAQLEKSRLLSDRFSAERPKGSFSTLEIQRTEQGDSAMYLCASSLPRQGSYEQYFGPGTRLTVT.